This entry concerns a single TCR beta chain. A single record per CDR3 protein comes from TCRdb applying MiXCR to the 5' RACE reads. The sample includes tens of thousands of distinct CDR3 sequences, roughly 30% of them seen just once. The CDR3 runs 19 residues. V gave up 3 bases and J gave up 2 bases; unmatched junction bases: 14. V is TRBV12-3 or TRBV12-4 and J is TRBJ2-3; 10 bases line up with TRBD2. The sequence derives from a female donor with breast cancer. Sequencing was done on a sample of tumor-infiltrating memory CD4+ T cells sorted from the breast tumor. Noted subset: memory CD4+ T cells, CD4+CD45RO+CD25-. The CDR3 loop is CASSLDGVRTSGFTDTQYF. In nucleotides, the CDR3 is TGTGCCAGCAGTTTGGATGGAGTACGGACTAGCGGCTTCACAGATACGCAGTATTTT.